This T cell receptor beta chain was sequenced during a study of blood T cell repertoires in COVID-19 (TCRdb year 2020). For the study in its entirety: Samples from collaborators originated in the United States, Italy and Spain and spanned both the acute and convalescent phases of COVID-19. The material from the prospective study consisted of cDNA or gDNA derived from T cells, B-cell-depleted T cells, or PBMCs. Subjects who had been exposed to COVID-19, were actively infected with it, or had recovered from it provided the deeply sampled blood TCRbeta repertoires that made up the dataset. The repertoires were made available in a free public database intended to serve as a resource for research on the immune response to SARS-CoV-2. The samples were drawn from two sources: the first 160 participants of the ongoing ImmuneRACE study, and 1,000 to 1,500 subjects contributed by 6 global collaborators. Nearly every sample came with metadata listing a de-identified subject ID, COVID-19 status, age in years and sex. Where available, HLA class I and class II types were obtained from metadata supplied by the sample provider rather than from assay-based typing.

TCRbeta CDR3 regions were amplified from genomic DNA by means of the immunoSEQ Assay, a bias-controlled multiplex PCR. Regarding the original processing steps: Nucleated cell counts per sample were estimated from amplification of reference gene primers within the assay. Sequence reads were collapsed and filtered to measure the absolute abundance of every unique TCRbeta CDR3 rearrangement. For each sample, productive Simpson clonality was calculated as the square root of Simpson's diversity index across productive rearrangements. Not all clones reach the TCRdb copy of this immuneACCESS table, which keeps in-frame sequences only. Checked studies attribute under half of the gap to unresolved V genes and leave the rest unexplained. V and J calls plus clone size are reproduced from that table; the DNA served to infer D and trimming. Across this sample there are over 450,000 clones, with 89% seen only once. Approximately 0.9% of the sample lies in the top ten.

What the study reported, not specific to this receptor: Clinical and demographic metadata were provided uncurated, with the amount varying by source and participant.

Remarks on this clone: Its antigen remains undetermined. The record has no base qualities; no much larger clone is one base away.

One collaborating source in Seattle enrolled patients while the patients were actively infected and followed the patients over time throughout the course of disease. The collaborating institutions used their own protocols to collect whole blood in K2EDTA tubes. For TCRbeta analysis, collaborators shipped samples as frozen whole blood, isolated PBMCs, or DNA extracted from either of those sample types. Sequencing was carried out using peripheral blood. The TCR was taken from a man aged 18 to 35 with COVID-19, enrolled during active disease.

At the DNA level, the sequence is TGTGCTACAACCTGGAGCAATCAGCCCCAGCATTTT. This encodes CATTWSNQPQHF. Here the chain combines TRBV19 and TRBJ1-5; the D gene cannot be resolved reliably. According to the germline V gene (reference sequence), CDR1 reads LNHDA and CDR2 reads SQIVND. The CDR3 holds 12 amino acids from the cysteine to the phenylalanine. CDR3 DNA only is kept here, 36 bases in frame from base 1. Joined to the reference TRBV19 and TRBJ1-5 proteins, this CDR3 gives the full variable domain: DGGITQSPKYLFRKEGQNVTLSCEQNLNHDAMYWYRQDPGQGLRLIYYSQIVNDFQKGDIAEGYSVSREKKESFPLTVTSAQKNPTAFYLCATTWSNQPQHFGDGTRLSIL.